A selection of T cell receptor beta chains follows, all from one sample in a study of blood T cells in healthy people across ages. TCRdb fed the 5' RACE reads into MiXCR, producing one record per CDR3 protein. Here the sample spans about 670,000 distinct CDR3 sequences, roughly 43% being singletons. The sequenced material came from blood. Receptors were obtained from an elderly man in good health. Both conserved end residues are part of each CDR3. The D gene is left open where the match is weak. The size of a clone is reported for some rows only, either as once, few or many, or as a class for expanded clones.

clone_size,v_call,d_call,j_call,cdr3_aa,cdr3_nt
.,TRBV10-1,.,TRBJ2-3,CASSPDHPSTDTQYF,TGCGCCAGCAGTCCTGACCATCCTAGCACAGATACGCAGTATTTT
.,TRBV20-1,.,TRBJ2-5,CSAGTTGIYKQYF,TGCAGTGCTGGCACAACAGGGATCTACAAGCAGTACTTC
.,TRBV18,.,TRBJ2-7,CASSPLDWGSGEQYF,TGTGCCAGCTCACCATTGGACTGGGGGTCGGGGGAGCAGTACTTC
.,TRBV5-1,TRBD1,TRBJ1-5,CASSIDRANQPQHF,TGCGCCAGCAGCATCGACAGGGCGAATCAGCCCCAGCATTTT
.,TRBV18,.,TRBJ2-3,CASSPSGSGDTQYF,TGTGCCAGCTCACCAAGCGGATCAGGTGATACGCAGTATTTT
many,TRBV7-2,.,TRBJ2-5,CASSYTGLGETQYF,TGTGCCAGCAGTTACACGGGCCTCGGGGAGACCCAGTACTTC
.,TRBV5-8,.,TRBJ2-4,CASSFIGGPSQNIQYF,TGTGCCAGCAGCTTTATAGGGGGGCCCTCTCAAAACATTCAGTACTTC
.,TRBV28,.,TRBJ1-6,CASSFLGSSYNSPLHF,TGTGCCAGCAGTTTTCTGGGTAGCTCCTATAATTCACCCCTCCACTTT
.,TRBV6-6,.,TRBJ2-5,CAGRSPETQYF,TGTGCCGGCAGGTCCCCGGAGACCCAGTACTTC
few,TRBV6-2/TRBV6-3,TRBD1,TRBJ2-4,CASRHGTTGDGLSKNIQYF,TGTGCCAGCAGACACGGGACCACAGGGGATGGTTTATCCAAAAACATTCAGTACTTC
.,TRBV20-1,TRBD2,TRBJ2-4,CSARARLAGEGMAENIQYF,TGCAGTGCTAGAGCCAGACTAGCGGGAGAGGGCATGGCAGAAAACATTCAGTACTTC
.,TRBV3-1,.,TRBJ2-7,CASSQISYEQYF,TGTGCCAGCAGCCAAATTTCCTACGAGCAGTACTTC
few,TRBV20-1,.,TRBJ1-5,CSATRTATNQPQHF,TGCAGTGCTACAAGGACGGCTACCAATCAGCCCCAGCATTTT
.,TRBV12-3/TRBV12-4,.,TRBJ1-1,CASKLGSMNTEAFF,TGTGCCAGCAAACTTGGCAGCATGAACACTGAAGCTTTCTTT
.,TRBV2,.,TRBJ2-3,CASSESSRGGVSTDTQYF,TGTGCCAGCAGTGAAAGTTCGCGAGGTGGTGTGAGCACAGATACGCAGTATTTT
few,TRBV15,.,TRBJ2-1,CATSRDKGLWGQFF,TGTGCCACCAGCAGGGACAAGGGCCTGTGGGGGCAGTTCTTC
few,TRBV9,.,TRBJ1-1,CASSVDRVTEAFF,TGTGCCAGCAGCGTAGACAGGGTCACTGAAGCTTTCTTT
.,TRBV7-2,.,TRBJ1-5,CASNLVGQTNQPQHF,TGTGCCAGCAACTTAGTCGGACAGACAAATCAGCCCCAGCATTTT